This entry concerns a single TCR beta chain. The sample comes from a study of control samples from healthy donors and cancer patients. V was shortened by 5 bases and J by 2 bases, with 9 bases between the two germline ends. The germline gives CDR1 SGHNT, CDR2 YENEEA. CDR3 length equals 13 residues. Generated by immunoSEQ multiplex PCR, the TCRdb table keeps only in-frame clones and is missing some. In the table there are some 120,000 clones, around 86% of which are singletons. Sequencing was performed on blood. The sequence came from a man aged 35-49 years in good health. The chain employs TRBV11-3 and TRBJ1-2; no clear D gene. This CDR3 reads CASSPGENYGYTF. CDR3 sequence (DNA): TGTGCCAGCAGCCCCGGGGAGAACTATGGCTACACCTTC.